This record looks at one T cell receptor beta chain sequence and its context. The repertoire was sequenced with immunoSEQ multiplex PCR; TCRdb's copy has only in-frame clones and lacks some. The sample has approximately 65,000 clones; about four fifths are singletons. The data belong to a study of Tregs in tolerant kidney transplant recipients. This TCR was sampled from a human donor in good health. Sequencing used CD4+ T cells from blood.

CDR3 residues: CASSWSSNTEAFF. The DNA of the CDR3 is TGTGCCAGCAGCTGGAGTTCGAACACTGAAGCTTTCTTT. The chain is built from TRBV5-4 and TRBJ1-1; D is undetermined. Trimming removed 3 bases from V and 1 base from J, with 7 bases in between. CDR3 length: 13 amino acids. The germline V gene has CDR1 SGHNT and CDR2 YYREEE (reference sequence).